The 9 T cell receptor beta chains reported below all come from one sample, sequenced in a study of shared clonotypes between healthy human individuals. The protocol was immunoSEQ multiplex PCR, while the TCRdb copy is restricted to in-frame clones and leaves out a portion. The sample contains millions of clones, around 95% of which appear only once. Material for sequencing was naive CD4+ T cells sorted from blood. The subset here: CD45RA+ positively selected. The origin of the receptors is a man aged 18 to 29 in good health.

The V call is TRBV7-2, the J call TRBJ1-4, with TRBD1 matching 8 bases. The length of the CDR3 is 15 residues. The V and J ends lost 7 bases and 8 bases, in that order; junction bases with no gene match: 12. CDR1 and CDR2 (germline): SGHTA, FQGNSA. The CDR3 region has the DNA TGTGCCAGCACCACAGACGACAGGGGTTTCGAAAAACTGTTTTTT. It specifies CASTTDDRGFEKLFF.

In this sample, this clone turned up once. The chain is built from TRBV7-9 and TRBJ2-3; 8 nucleotides line up with TRBD2. Germline V gene sequence: CDR1 SEHNR, CDR2 FQNEAQ (reference sequence). CDR3 length equals 15 residues. The trim removed 6 bases at V and 1 base at J, leaving 6 bases unmatched. CDR3 in amino acids: CASSLSGTRTDTQYF. Here the CDR3 DNA reads TGTGCCAGCAGTCTTAGCGGGACCCGCACAGATACGCAGTATTTT.

CDR3 in amino acids: CASTTGGGGNQPQHF. The CDR3 region has the DNA TGTGCCAGTACCACAGGGGGCGGTGGAAATCAGCCCCAGCATTTT. The chain employs TRBV19 and TRBJ1-5; 9 bases fit TRBD1. Germline lookup yields CDR1 LNHDA and CDR2 SQIVND (reference sequence). The V gene end was trimmed by 7 bases and the J gene end by 4 bases; junction bases not matched to a gene: 8. This CDR3 contains 15 residues. The full variable domain, with the rest looked up from reference TRBV19 and TRBJ1-5, is DGGITQSPKYLFRKEGQNVTLSCEQNLNHDAMYWYRQDPGQGLRLIYYSQIVNDFQKGDIAEGYSVSREKKESFPLTVTSAQKNPTAFYLCASTTGGGGNQPQHFGDGTRLSIL.

The chain couples TRBV10-2 to TRBJ2-5, with 7 bases that match TRBD2. The V and J ends lost 2 bases and 1 base, in that order; junction bases with no gene match: 4. Germline V gene data show CDR1 as WSHSY and CDR2 as SAAADI. The CDR3 extends over 15 amino acids. The CDR3 DNA reads as TGCGCCAGCAGTGAGCAGGGAGGGATCCAAGAGACCCAGTACTTC. This translates into CASSEQGGIQETQYF.

This chain connects TRBV7-2 to TRBJ2-3; no reliable D call. The CDR3 has 13 residues. Trimming removed 1 base at V and 8 bases at J, with 10 bases between. Germline V gives CDR1 SGHTA, CDR2 FQGNSA. The CDR3: CASSLERLGTQYF. DNA of the CDR3: TGTGCCAGCAGCTTAGAGCGTTTAGGTACGCAGTATTTT.

As for this clone: The sample contains more than one DNA sequence encoding this CDR3. This chain connects TRBV7-2 to TRBJ2-7; the match to TRBD1 covers 8 bases. CDR1 SGHTA and CDR2 FQGNSA come from the germline V gene. V trimming: 5 bases; J trimming: 4 bases; junction bases outside the gene matches: 4. The CDR3 contains 13 residues. DNA for the CDR3: TGTGCCAGCAGCCCTAACAGGGGGTACGAGCAGTACTTC. It codes for CASSPNRGYEQYF.

The genes are TRBV28 and TRBJ2-1, with 7 bases fitting TRBD2. Germline CDR1 and CDR2: MDHEN and SYDVKM. Trimming removed 5 bases from V and 4 bases from J; junction bases left unmatched: 11. The CDR3 contains 16 residues. CDR3 amino acids: CASSPGGSGLYNEQFF. The CDR3 DNA follows: TGTGCCAGCAGTCCCGGGGGGTCAGGCCTATACAATGAGCAGTTCTTC.

The rearrangement joins TRBV7-9 to TRBJ2-3, with 9 bases lining up with TRBD2. V dropped 5 bases and J dropped 6; count of bases not matched to a gene: 9. The CDR3 consists of 15 residues. CDR1 and CDR2 (germline): SEHNR, FQNEAQ (reference sequence). In nucleotides, the CDR3 is TGTGCCAGCAGCCTACTGAGCGGGGGGACGGATACGCAGTATTTT. This codes for CASSLLSGGTDTQYF.

The rearrangement links TRBV6-1 to TRBJ2-7; D possibly corresponds to TRBD1 (6 bases). Germline V gene data show CDR1 as MNHNS and CDR2 as SASEGT. V was clipped by 4 bases and J by 1 base, with 14 bases between them. This CDR3 has 15 residues. CDR3 in amino acids: CASSVTGTNSYEQYF. DNA for the CDR3: TGTGCCAGCAGTGTTACCGGGACAAATTCCTACGAGCAGTACTTC.